A selection of T cell receptor beta chains follows, all from one sample in a study of blood T cells in healthy people across ages. TCRdb analysed the 5' RACE reads with MiXCR anew, one entry per CDR3 protein. The repertoire holds nearly 800,000 distinct CDR3 sequences, more than 50% seen once, with 25% to 30% in the top ten. Source material: blood. The source is a man aged 40-50 years in good health. Both conserved end residues are part of each CDR3. The D gene is left open where the match is weak. The size field is filled for only some rows; it gives once, few, many or a size class.

j_call clone_size d_call v_call cdr3_nt cdr3_aa
TRBJ2-3 few NA TRBV12-3/TRBV12-4 TGTGCCAGCAGTTTGGACGGGAGTTCAACAGATACGCAGTATTTT CASSLDGSSTDTQYF
TRBJ1-2 NA TRBD1 TRBV20-1 TGCAGTGCTAGAGATCTTTGGGGACAGAGCACCTATGGCTACACCTTC CSARDLWGQSTYGYTF
TRBJ2-1 NA NA TRBV29-1 TGCAGCGGTTCCGGGTACAATGAGCAGTTCTTC CSGSGYNEQFF
TRBJ2-7 few NA TRBV11-3 TGTGCCAGCAGCACACATCTCTACGAGCAGTACTTC CASSTHLYEQYF
TRBJ2-1 NA TRBD1 TRBV11-2 TGTGCCAGCAGCTTCGAGCCGGCAGGGGGCCGCAATGAGCAGTTCTTC CASSFEPAGGRNEQFF
TRBJ1-1 NA TRBD1 TRBV4-2 TGTGCCAGCAGCCCTCAAGGACAGGGGGCCACTGAAGCTTTCTTT CASSPQGQGATEAFF
TRBJ1-4 NA NA TRBV7-9 TGTGCCAGCAGCCCCCCATTGACAAAGAATGAAAAACTGTTTTTT CASSPPLTKNEKLFF
TRBJ2-7 many TRBD1 TRBV18 TGTGCCAGCAGTCCGGGACAGGGATCCTACGAGCAGTACTTC CASSPGQGSYEQYF
TRBJ2-7 NA NA TRBV28 TGTGCCAGCGCGCCTTGGGGGGTGGGAGGCTACGAGCAGTACTTC CASAPWGVGGYEQYF
TRBJ1-5 NA TRBD1 TRBV9 TGTGCCAGCAGCCGAACGACAGGGAATTCTCAGCCCCAGCATTTT CASSRTTGNSQPQHF
TRBJ1-1 many NA TRBV15 TGTGCCACCAGCGATCCGGGGGCGAGTTCTGAAGCTTTCTTT CATSDPGASSEAFF
TRBJ2-3 NA TRBD2 TRBV7-2 TGTGCCAGCAGCTCTGGACTAGCGGGGGGATATTCAGGCAATACGCAGTATTTT CASSSGLAGGYSGNTQYF
TRBJ2-7 few TRBD1 TRBV9 TGTGCCAGCAGCGTAGGGTTTACAGGGGCCCTCGACGAGCAGTACTTC CASSVGFTGALDEQYF
TRBJ2-2 NA TRBD1 TRBV29-1 TGCAGCGTTGGCGACAGGGAAACCGGGGAGCTGTTTTTT CSVGDRETGELFF
TRBJ1-2 NA NA TRBV14 TGTGCCAGCAGCCAATTAGACTATGGCTACACCTTC CASSQLDYGYTF
TRBJ2-4 NA NA TRBV9 TGTGCCAGCAGCGTAGATGTTGGATTTCTACACATTCAGTACTTC CASSVDVGFLHIQYF
TRBJ1-2 NA NA TRBV19 TGTGCCAGTACCGAACAGGACCAACCGGGGGTCTATGGCTACACCTTC CASTEQDQPGVYGYTF
TRBJ1-2 NA TRBD1 TRBV9 TGTGCCAGCAGCGTCTGGGACAGCAAGTCGATCTACACCTTC CASSVWDSKSIYTF
TRBJ2-5 NA NA TRBV7-2 TGTGCCAGCAGCTTAAGCCCTGGTGGGACCCAGTACTTC CASSLSPGGTQYF
TRBJ1-6 NA NA TRBV7-9 TGTGCCAGCAACCCCAACGGGGTTGATTCACCCCTCCACTTT CASNPNGVDSPLHF
TRBJ2-7 NA TRBD2 TRBV4-1 TGCGCCAGCAGTCTCGACGGCGGGAGGACCTCCGAGCAGTACTTC CASSLDGGRTSEQYF
TRBJ2-1 many NA TRBV5-1 TGCGCCAGCAGCTTGGTTCAAAACAATGAGCAGTTCTTC CASSLVQNNEQFF
TRBJ2-2 NA TRBD2 TRBV12-3/TRBV12-4 TGTGCCAGCAGTTTAGGGTGGTTGGCGACTAGCGGGAGCGGGAACACCGGGGAGCTGTTTTTT CASSLGWLATSGSGNTGELFF
TRBJ2-5 few NA TRBV10-2 TGCGCCAGCAGTGAGTCATTAGTTACTCAAGAGACCCAGTACTTC CASSESLVTQETQYF
TRBJ1-4 NA NA TRBV6-4 TGTGCCAGCAGTTACCGGACGTCGGAGAAAGAAAAACTGTTTTTT CASSYRTSEKEKLFF
TRBJ2-3 few TRBD2 TRBV7-2 TGTGCCAGCAGCTTATTAGCGGGGGGGCAAGATACGCAGTATTTT CASSLLAGGQDTQYF
TRBJ1-4 many NA TRBV29-1 TGCAGCGTTGAAACGGTTAATGAAAAACTGTTTTTT CSVETVNEKLFF
TRBJ1-6 NA TRBD1 TRBV5-5 TGTGCCAGCAGCCAGGACAGGGGAACCTCACCCCTCCACTTT CASSQDRGTSPLHF
TRBJ2-4 NA TRBD2 TRBV20-1 TGCAGTGCTAGAGGAGCGGGAGGGTCCTTAGCCAAAAACATTCAGTACTTC CSARGAGGSLAKNIQYF
TRBJ2-5 few NA TRBV6-1 TGTGCCAGCAGTGACGAAGAGACCCAGTACTTC CASSDEETQYF
TRBJ2-3 NA NA TRBV7-8 TGTGCCAGCAGCTTAAGGGGAGGCGCAGAAAGCCTCTTAACAGATACGCAGTATTTT CASSLRGGAESLLTDTQYF
TRBJ2-3 NA NA TRBV29-1 TGCAGCGTCGACCGGACACCCACGGGGGTTCAGACAGATACGCAGTATTTT CSVDRTPTGVQTDTQYF
TRBJ2-3 NA TRBD2 TRBV7-9 TGTGCCAGCAGCTTTTTCCTAGCGGGGAGCACAGATACGCAGTATTTT CASSFFLAGSTDTQYF
TRBJ1-2 many NA TRBV7-2 TGTGCCAGCAGCTTAGAACTGCGAGCGAGTGGCTATGGCTACACCTTC CASSLELRASGYGYTF
TRBJ2-7 NA NA TRBV4-1 TGCGCCAGCAGCCAAGTCCAGACGCTCTACGAGCAGTACTTC CASSQVQTLYEQYF
TRBJ2-1 NA TRBD2 TRBV6-1 TGTGCCAGCAACCCTAGCGGCTACAATGAGCAGTTCTTC CASNPSGYNEQFF
TRBJ2-5 once NA TRBV28 TGTGCCAGCAGTATTCCAACAGGGAGGAACCAAGAGACCCAGTACTTC CASSIPTGRNQETQYF
TRBJ2-4 NA TRBD2 TRBV7-2 TGTGCCAGCAGCCTTCAGCGGGTGGGGGGGATTCCGGAGCAGTACTTC CASSLQRVGGIPEQYF
TRBJ2-7 NA TRBD1 TRBV24-1 TGTGCCACCAGTGATACCGGGACAGGGTCAGGCTATGAGCAGTACTTC CATSDTGTGSGYEQYF
TRBJ2-1 NA TRBD2 TRBV29-1 TGCAGCGTACTCGGCATCGCTAGCGGGAGCTCCTACAATGAGCAGTTCTTC CSVLGIASGSSYNEQFF
TRBJ2-5 NA NA TRBV7-9 TGTGCCAGCCTGGACAGCTCCTACAATGAGCAGTACTTC CASLDSSYNEQYF
TRBJ2-1 once TRBD2 TRBV5-4 TGTGCCAGCAGCTTGGCCATGCGGGAGGGCAGAAATGAGCAGTTCTTC CASSLAMREGRNEQFF
TRBJ2-5 NA TRBD1 TRBV7-6 TGTGCCAGCAGCCTGGGACAGGGCCTAAAAGAGACCCAGTACTTC CASSLGQGLKETQYF
TRBJ1-2 once TRBD1 TRBV20-1 TGCAGTGCCCATGACGGGGGGACAGGGGGGGACTATGGCTACACCTTC CSAHDGGTGGDYGYTF
TRBJ2-3 NA TRBD2 TRBV20-1 TGCAGTGCTAGAGGTCTAGCGGGAGGAGGTAATACGCAGTATTTT CSARGLAGGGNTQYF
TRBJ2-1 few NA TRBV5-1 TGCGCCAGCAGTATTGGGGACTCCTACAATGAGCAGTTCTTC CASSIGDSYNEQFF
TRBJ2-1 NA NA TRBV4-3 TGCGCCAGCAGCCAAGATTTCGGAACCTACAATGAGCAGTTCTTC CASSQDFGTYNEQFF